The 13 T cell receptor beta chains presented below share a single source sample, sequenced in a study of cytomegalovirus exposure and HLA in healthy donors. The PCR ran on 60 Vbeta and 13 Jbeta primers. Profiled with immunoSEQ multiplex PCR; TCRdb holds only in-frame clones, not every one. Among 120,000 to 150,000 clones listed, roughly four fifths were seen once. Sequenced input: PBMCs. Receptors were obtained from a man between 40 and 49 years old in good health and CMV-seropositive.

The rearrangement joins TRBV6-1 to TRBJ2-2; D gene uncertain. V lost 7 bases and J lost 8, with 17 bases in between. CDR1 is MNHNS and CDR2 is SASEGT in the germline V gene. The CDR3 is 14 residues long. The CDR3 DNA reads TGTGCCAGCATGAGTGGAAGAGAGGTTGGGGAGCTGTTTTTT. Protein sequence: CASMSGREVGELFF.

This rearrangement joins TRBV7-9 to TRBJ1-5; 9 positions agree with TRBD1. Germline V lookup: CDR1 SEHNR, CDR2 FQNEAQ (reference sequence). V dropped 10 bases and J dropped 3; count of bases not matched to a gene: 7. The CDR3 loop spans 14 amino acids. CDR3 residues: CATKGDRDNQPQHF. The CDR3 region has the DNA TGTGCCACCAAAGGGGACAGGGACAATCAGCCCCAGCATTTT.

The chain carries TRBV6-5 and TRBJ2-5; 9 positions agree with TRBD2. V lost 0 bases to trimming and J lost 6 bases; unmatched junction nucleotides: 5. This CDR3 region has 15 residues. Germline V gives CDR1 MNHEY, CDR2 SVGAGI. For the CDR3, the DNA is TGTGCCAGCAGTTACTCTAGCGGGAGTGTGAAGACCCAGTACTTC. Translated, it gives CASSYSSGSVKTQYF.

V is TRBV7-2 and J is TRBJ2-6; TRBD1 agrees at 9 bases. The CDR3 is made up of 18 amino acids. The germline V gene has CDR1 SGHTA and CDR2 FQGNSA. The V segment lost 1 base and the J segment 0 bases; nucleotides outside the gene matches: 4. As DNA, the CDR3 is TGTGCCAGCAGCTTAGGGGGACAGGGTCGCTCTGGGGCCAACGTCCTGACTTTC. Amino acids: CASSLGGQGRSGANVLTF.

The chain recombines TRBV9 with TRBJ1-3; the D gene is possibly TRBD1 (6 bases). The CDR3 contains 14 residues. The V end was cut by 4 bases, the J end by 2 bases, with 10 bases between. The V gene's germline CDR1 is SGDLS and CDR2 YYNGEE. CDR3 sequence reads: CASSPEGAGNTIYF. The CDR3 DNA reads TGTGCCAGCAGCCCAGAGGGGGCTGGAAACACCATATATTTT.

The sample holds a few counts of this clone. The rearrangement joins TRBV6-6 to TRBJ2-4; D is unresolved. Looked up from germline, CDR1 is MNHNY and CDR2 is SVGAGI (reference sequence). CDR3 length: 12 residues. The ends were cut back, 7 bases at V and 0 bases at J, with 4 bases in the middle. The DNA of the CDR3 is TGTGCCAGCACAGTAGCCAAAAACATTCAGTACTTC. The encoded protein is CASTVAKNIQYF.

The chain's CDR3 is CAWSQPGLSNTEAFF. The CDR3 bases are TGTGCCTGGAGTCAACCGGGACTCTCGAACACTGAAGCTTTCTTT. The rearrangement joins TRBV30 to TRBJ1-1; possibly TRBD1 for D (5 bases). This CDR3 is built from 15 residues. Trimming removed 2 bases at V and 1 base at J, with 14 bases between. Germline CDR1 and CDR2: GTSNPN and SVGIG (reference sequence).

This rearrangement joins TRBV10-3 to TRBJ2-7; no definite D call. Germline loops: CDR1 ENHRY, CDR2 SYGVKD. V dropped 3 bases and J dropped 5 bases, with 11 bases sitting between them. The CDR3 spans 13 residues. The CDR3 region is CAISEVSLDEQYF. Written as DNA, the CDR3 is TGTGCCATCAGTGAAGTGAGTTTGGACGAGCAGTACTTC.

The CDR3 coding sequence is TGTGCCAACTTAAAGCGTCGATGGACCGGGGAGCTGTTTTTT. This encodes CANLKRRWTGELFF. The rearrangement links TRBV28 to TRBJ2-2, with no clear D. V was trimmed by 10 bases and J by 5 bases, leaving 17 bases between them. The CDR3 runs 14 residues. Per germline, CDR1 MDHEN and CDR2 SYDVKM.

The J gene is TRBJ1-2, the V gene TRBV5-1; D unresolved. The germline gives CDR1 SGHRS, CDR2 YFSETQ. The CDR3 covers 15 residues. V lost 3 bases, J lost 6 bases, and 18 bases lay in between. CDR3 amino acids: CASSYLDGPEDGYTF. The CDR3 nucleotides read TGCGCCAGCAGCTACTTGGATGGTCCCGAGGATGGCTACACCTTC.

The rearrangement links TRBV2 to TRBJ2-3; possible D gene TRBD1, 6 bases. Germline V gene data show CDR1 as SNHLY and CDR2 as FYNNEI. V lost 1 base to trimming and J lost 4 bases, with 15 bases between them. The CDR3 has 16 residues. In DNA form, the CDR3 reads TGTGCCAGCAGTGAAGGGGGGTTTAGGGGGTCAGATACGCAGTATTTT. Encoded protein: CASSEGGFRGSDTQYF.

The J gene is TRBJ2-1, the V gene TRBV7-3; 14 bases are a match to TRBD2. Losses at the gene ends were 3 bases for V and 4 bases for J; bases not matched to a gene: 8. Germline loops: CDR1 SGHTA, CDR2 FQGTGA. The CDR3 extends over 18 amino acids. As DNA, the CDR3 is TGTGCCAGCAGCTTTGATGGGACTAGCGGGAGTCCATACAATGAGCAGTTCTTC. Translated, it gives CASSFDGTSGSPYNEQFF.

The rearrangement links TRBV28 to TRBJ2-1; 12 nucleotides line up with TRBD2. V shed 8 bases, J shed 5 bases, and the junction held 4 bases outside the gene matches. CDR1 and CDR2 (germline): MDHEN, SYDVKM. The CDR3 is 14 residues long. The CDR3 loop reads CASGRLAGDNEQFF. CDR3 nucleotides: TGTGCCAGCGGCCGACTAGCGGGAGACAATGAGCAGTTCTTC.